These 18 T cell receptor beta chains originate from one sample sequenced in a study of shared clonotypes between healthy human individuals. CD45RO-negative, CCR7-positively selected cells formed the naive CD8 fraction, excluding terminally differentiated effector memory CD45RA+ cells. Some clones are missing from TCRdb's copy, which holds only in-frame ones; the method was immunoSEQ multiplex PCR. The sample comprises about 2 million clones, about 95% of which are singletons, and more than 0.9% rests with the top ten. Source material: naive CD8+ T cells sorted from blood. Receptors originate from a man aged 18 to 29 in good health.

V gene TRBV10-3 combines with J gene TRBJ2-7; weak D call: TRBD2 (6 bases). Germline V CDR1 and CDR2: ENHRY, SYGVKD. This CDR3 is built from 14 residues. Trimming removed 6 bases at V and 3 bases at J, with 15 bases between. CDR3 coding DNA: TGTGCCATCAGGGATCCTGGAGGGAGCTACGAGCAGTACTTC. It is translated as CAIRDPGGSYEQYF.

A note on this clone: This specimen includes other DNA sequences encoding the same CDR3. The chain joins TRBV4-1 to TRBJ2-7; 7 nucleotides align to TRBD1. V was clipped by 0 bases and J by 3 bases; unmatched bases: 2. This CDR3 region has 14 residues. Per the germline V gene, CDR1 is MGHRA and CDR2 is YSYEKL. CDR3 in amino acids: CASSQESGGYEQYF. Written as DNA, the CDR3 is TGCGCCAGCAGCCAAGAGTCAGGGGGCTACGAGCAGTACTTC.

This rearrangement joins TRBV4-1 to TRBJ1-1, with 9 positions matching TRBD1. Trimming removed 4 bases from V and 4 bases from J; junction bases left unmatched: 7. This CDR3 has 15 residues. Per the germline V gene, CDR1 is MGHRA and CDR2 is YSYEKL. This chain's CDR3 is CASSPTGTGLTEAFF. The CDR3 nucleotides are TGCGCCAGCAGCCCGACCGGGACAGGGCTCACTGAAGCTTTCTTT.

J is TRBJ1-2 and V is TRBV5-8; D call uncertain. The V end lost 4 bases, the J end lost 5 bases, and 12 bases lay between the germline ends. Germline V gene lookup returns CDR1 SGHTS and CDR2 YDEGEE. The CDR3 has 13 amino acids. The CDR3 loop reads CASSPTGGYGYTF. The CDR3 nucleotides are TGTGCCAGCAGCCCGACGGGAGGGTATGGCTACACCTTC.

J is TRBJ2-2 and V is TRBV20-1, with D uncertain. V shed 5 bases and J shed 8 bases, with 9 bases lying between them. The CDR3 is 11 amino acids. Germline V gene sequence: CDR1 DFQATT, CDR2 SNEGSKA (reference sequence). CDR3 amino acids: CSALWAGELFF. CDR3 DNA: TGCAGTGCTCTCTGGGCGGGGGAGCTGTTTTTT.

The CDR3 here is CASSDRGVSYEQYF. The CDR3 DNA follows: TGCGCCAGCAGCGACAGGGGGGTCTCCTACGAGCAGTACTTC. The V call is TRBV5-1, the J call TRBJ2-7, with 9 bases lining up with TRBD1. V lost 4 bases to trimming and J lost 0 bases; unmatched junction nucleotides: 2. Germline-derived CDR1 and CDR2 are SGHRS and YFSETQ. This CDR3 region has 14 residues.

The chain has TRBV29-1 and TRBJ1-2; D is unclear. CDR3 length: 15 amino acids. Deletions cut 0 bases from V and 0 bases from J, with 11 bases between. Per germline, CDR1 SQVTM and CDR2 ANQGSEA. The CDR3 DNA follows: TGCAGCGTTGAAGATCGGGCCAGGACTAACTATGGCTACACCTTC. Translation: CSVEDRARTNYGYTF.

V and J are TRBV9 and TRBJ2-3; perhaps TRBD2 as D (6 bases). Germline V gene lookup returns CDR1 SGDLS and CDR2 YYNGEE. The CDR3 extends over 16 amino acids. V shed 0 bases and J shed 3 bases, with 14 bases lying between them. The CDR3 reads CASSVATGGPTDTQYF. CDR3 bases: TGTGCCAGCAGCGTAGCTACCGGGGGTCCGACAGATACGCAGTATTTT.

This clone is a singleton in its sample. This chain uses TRBV10-2 with TRBJ2-1, with 9 bases fitting TRBD2. CDR1 and CDR2 (germline): WSHSY, SAAADI. The junction had 1 base not matched to a gene; V was cut back by 5 bases and J by 2 bases. This CDR3 is built from 14 residues. CDR3 bases: TGCGCCAGCAGTTCTAGCGGGGCCTACAATGAGCAGTTCTTC. This sequence encodes CASSSSGAYNEQFF.

The rearrangement uses TRBV6-5 and TRBJ1-1; D is unclear. From germline, CDR1 is MNHEY and CDR2 SVGAGI. The CDR3 covers 13 residues. V was clipped by 6 bases and J by 4 bases, with 12 bases between them. This CDR3 is CASSAVVLTEAFF. The CDR3 DNA reads TGTGCCAGCAGCGCCGTGGTTCTCACTGAAGCTTTCTTT.

This chain connects TRBV7-9 to TRBJ2-1, with 7 bases aligning to TRBD2. The CDR3 is 15 amino acids. The germline gives CDR1 SEHNR, CDR2 FQNEAQ (reference sequence). The junction had 6 bases not matched to a gene; V was cut back by 3 bases and J by 4 bases. The CDR3 region is CASSFWLAEYNEQFF. The CDR3 nucleotides read TGTGCCAGCAGCTTTTGGCTAGCGGAATACAATGAGCAGTTCTTC.

The rearrangement links TRBV7-9 to TRBJ1-2; D unresolved. In germline, CDR1 is SEHNR, CDR2 FQNEAQ (reference sequence). This CDR3 has 14 amino acids. V was trimmed by 2 bases and J by 0 bases, leaving 7 bases between them. CDR3 bases: TGTGCCAGCAGCTTACAGGTAGCTAACTATGGCTACACCTTC. It translates to CASSLQVANYGYTF.

The chain has TRBV6-1 and TRBJ2-6, with D possibly matching TRBD1 (6 bases). This CDR3 contains 18 residues. Germline V gene data show CDR1 as MNHNS and CDR2 as SASEGT. Trimming pared 4 bases from V and 1 base from J, leaving 17 bases between. The CDR3: CASSVYRERMSGANVLTF. The CDR3 DNA reads TGTGCCAGCAGTGTCTACAGGGAGCGCATGTCTGGGGCCAACGTCCTGACTTTC.

The V and J genes are TRBV28 and TRBJ1-4; no reliable D call. Trimming removed 5 bases at V and 6 bases at J, with 4 bases between. Per the germline V gene, CDR1 is MDHEN and CDR2 is SYDVKM. This CDR3 has 11 residues. CDR3 nucleotides: TGTGCCAGCAGTAGGGATGAAAAACTGTTTTTT. Its protein is CASSRDEKLFF.

The chain recombines TRBV7-9 with TRBJ2-1; TRBD2 agrees at 7 bases. Losses at the gene ends were 1 base for V and 8 bases for J; bases not matched to a gene: 8. Germline CDR1 and CDR2: SEHNR and FQNEAQ (reference sequence). The length of the CDR3 is 15 residues. Here the CDR3 DNA reads TGTGCCAGCAGCTTAGTAGCGGGTGGGGCGGATGAGCAGTTCTTC. This translates into CASSLVAGGADEQFF.

The chain combines TRBV13 with TRBJ1-1; D not resolved. This CDR3 comprises 12 residues. V lost 4 bases, J lost 2 bases, and 5 bases lay in between. The germline V gene encodes CDR1 PRHDT and CDR2 FYEKMQ (reference sequence). This CDR3 is CASSSYNTEAFF. The CDR3 coding sequence is TGTGCCAGCAGCTCCTACAACACTGAAGCTTTCTTT.

This clone appeared a single time. This chain uses TRBV27 with TRBJ1-5; D is possibly TRBD1 (5 bases). Looked up from germline, CDR1 is MNHEY and CDR2 is SMNVEV (reference sequence). V gave up 4 bases and J gave up 5 bases, with 12 bases separating them. The CDR3 is 14 residues long. In DNA form, the CDR3 reads TGTGCCAGCAGTTCCATCGGGGGGGATCAGCCCCAGCATTTT. Its translation is CASSSIGGDQPQHF.

The CDR3 nucleotides read TGTGCCAGCAGCCCGAACTCGGGGAATGAGCAGTTCTTC. It is translated as CASSPNSGNEQFF. This chain connects TRBV9 to TRBJ2-1, with D possibly matching TRBD2 (5 bases). The V end was cut by 4 bases, the J end by 7 bases, with 12 bases between. Germline V CDR1 and CDR2: SGDLS, YYNGEE. The CDR3 extends over 13 amino acids. Together with reference TRBV9 and TRBJ2-1, the CDR3 gives the full variable domain: DSGVTQTPKHLITATGQRVTLRCSPRSGDLSVYWYQQSLDQGLQFLIQYYNGEERAKGNILERFSAQQFPDLHSELNLSSLELGDSALYFCASSPNSGNEQFFGPGTRLTVL.